This record concerns one T cell receptor beta chain sequence. This sample stems from a study of blood T cell repertoires in COVID-19. Study details: Both acute and convalescent COVID-19 samples were obtained from the United States, Italy and Spain. The cDNA or gDNA used as material had been derived from T cells, B-cell-depleted T cells, or PBMCs.

Authors' processing steps: Nucleated cell number was recorded as an estimate derived from reference gene primer amplification. This table comes from immunoSEQ multiplex PCR, and its TCRdb copy is limited to in-frame clones, with some not included. D and trimming come from the DNA, and the V and J calls and clone size come from that table. The profile shows 150,000 to 200,000 clones, more than 75% of them singletons. Looked up from germline, CDR1 is SSHAT and CDR2 is FNYEAQ (reference sequence). V gave up 3 bases and J gave up 0 bases, with 11 bases separating them. The CDR3 has 15 residues. The specimen was peripheral blood. The receptor's source is a man in his sixties with active or convalescent COVID-19. The V call is TRBV7-7, the J call TRBJ2-5, with D perhaps matching TRBD1 (6 bases). The DNA of the CDR3 is TGTGCCAGCAGCTTCGGGACAACGTACCAAGAGACCCAGTACTTC. It is translated as CASSFGTTYQETQYF.